The present TCR beta chain was sequenced within a study of T cells in Graves' hyperthyroidism and ophthalmopathy. Many counts were recorded for this clonotype. TCR beta CDR3 sequences were amplified from RNA transcripts. Initially, a first-round RT-PCR of the TCR CDR3 employed the HTBI primer set. TCRdb recomputed calls from the multiplex PCR reads with MiXCR, one row per CDR3 protein. The data show about 700,000 distinct CDR3 sequences, around 15% seen once. This TCR was recovered from a woman younger than 35 with Graves' hyperthyroidism. Sequenced sample: blood.

In DNA form, the CDR3 reads TGTGCCAGCAGCCACAACCTCGATGGGACAGGGGGGTCCTACGAGCAGTACTTC. Protein sequence: CASSHNLDGTGGSYEQYF. The genes are TRBV7-9 and TRBJ2-7; 11 positions match TRBD1. Germline CDR1 SEHNR, CDR2 FQNEAQ (reference sequence). This CDR3 has 18 residues. The V segment lost 5 bases and the J segment 1 base; nucleotides outside the gene matches: 13.